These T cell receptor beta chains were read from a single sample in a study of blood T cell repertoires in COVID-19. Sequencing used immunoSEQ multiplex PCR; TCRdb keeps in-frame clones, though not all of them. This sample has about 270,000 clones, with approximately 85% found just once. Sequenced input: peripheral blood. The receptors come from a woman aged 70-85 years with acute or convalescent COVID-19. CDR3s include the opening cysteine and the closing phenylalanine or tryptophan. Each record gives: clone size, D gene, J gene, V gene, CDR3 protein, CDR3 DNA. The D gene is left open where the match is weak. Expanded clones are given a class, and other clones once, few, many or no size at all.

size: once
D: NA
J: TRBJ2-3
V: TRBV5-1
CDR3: CASSSLGSLSTDTQYF
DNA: TGCGCCAGCAGCTCCCTGGGCTCTCTTAGCACAGATACGCAGTATTTT

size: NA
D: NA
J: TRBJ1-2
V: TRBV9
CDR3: CASSVAVAGSYTF
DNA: TGTGCCAGCAGCGTAGCGGTCGCCGGGAGCTACACCTTC

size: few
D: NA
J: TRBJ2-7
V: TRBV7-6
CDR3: CASSFTGEVHEQYF
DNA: TGTGCCAGCAGCTTCACAGGGGAGGTACACGAGCAGTACTTC

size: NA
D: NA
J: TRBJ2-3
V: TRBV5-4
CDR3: CASSPGGAVTSDTQYF
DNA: TGTGCCAGCAGCCCCGGGGGAGCCGTCACTTCAGATACGCAGTATTTT

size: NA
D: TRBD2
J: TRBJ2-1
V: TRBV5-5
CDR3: CASSLEAGVPYNEQFF
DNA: TGTGCCAGCAGCTTGGAGGCGGGGGTGCCCTACAATGAGCAGTTCTTC

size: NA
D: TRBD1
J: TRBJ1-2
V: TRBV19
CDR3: CASSTGTGSRIYGHTF
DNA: TGTGCCAGTAGTACTGGGACAGGGAGCAGGATTTATGGCCACACCTTC

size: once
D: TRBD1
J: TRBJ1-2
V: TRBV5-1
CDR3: CASSLNIGQGRDYGYTF
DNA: TGCGCCAGCAGCTTGAATATTGGACAGGGAAGGGACTATGGCTACACCTTC

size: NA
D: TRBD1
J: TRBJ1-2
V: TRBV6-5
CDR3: CASTRTDRGDYGYTF
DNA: TGTGCCAGCACCCGAACGGACAGGGGTGACTATGGCTACACCTTC

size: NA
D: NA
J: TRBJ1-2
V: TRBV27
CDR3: CASSSPGHTAGYTF
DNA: TGTGCCAGCAGTTCTCCGGGACATACGGCCGGCTACACCTTC

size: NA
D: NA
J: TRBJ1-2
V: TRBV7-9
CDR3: CASAPGTATSGYTF
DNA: TGTGCCAGCGCTCCAGGGACGGCAACTAGCGGCTACACCTTC